This T cell receptor beta chain was recorded in a study of cytomegalovirus exposure and HLA in healthy donors. Study context: Out of a few hundred genotyped donors, about 76% belonged to the Caucasian-associated ancestry cluster. Study-level results: In an earlier analysis, productive rearrangement rates for most beta V segments clustered near 90% or 30%. HLA alleles showed associations with approximately 15,000 TCR beta sequences in a later analysis, at a 0.05 false discovery rate. The authors reported that TCR beta sequences could predict HLA-A and HLA-B alleles. These predictions were accurate for most subjects in the first cohort.

The PCR employed 60 Vbeta primers together with 13 Jbeta primers. The repertoire was sequenced with immunoSEQ multiplex PCR; TCRdb's copy has only in-frame clones and lacks some. The sample yields about 190,000 clones, 60% to 85% seen once. A word on this clone: Its matching antigen is unknown.

CDR1 and CDR2 from the germline V gene are SGHNT and YYREEE (reference sequence). V shed 4 bases, J shed 6 bases, and the junction held 10 bases outside the gene matches. The CDR3 runs to 15 residues. The receptor was isolated from a young woman in good health and CMV-seronegative. The chain recombines TRBV5-4 with TRBJ2-4; 7 bases fit TRBD1. The sample was PBMCs. The CDR3 loop reads CASSLRQGAANIQYF. The DNA for the CDR3 is TGTGCCAGCAGCCTCCGACAGGGCGCAGCAAACATTCAGTACTTC.